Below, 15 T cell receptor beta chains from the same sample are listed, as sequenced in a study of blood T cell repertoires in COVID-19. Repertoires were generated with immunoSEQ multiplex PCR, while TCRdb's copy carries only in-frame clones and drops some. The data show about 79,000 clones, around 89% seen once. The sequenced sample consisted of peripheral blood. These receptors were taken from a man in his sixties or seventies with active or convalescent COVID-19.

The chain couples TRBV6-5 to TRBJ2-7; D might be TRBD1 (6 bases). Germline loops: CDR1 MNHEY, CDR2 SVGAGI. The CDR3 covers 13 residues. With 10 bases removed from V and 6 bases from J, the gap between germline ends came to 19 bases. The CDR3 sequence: CATVGHYLGEQYF. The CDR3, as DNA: TGTGCCACCGTGGGACACTACCTGGGCGAGCAGTACTTC.

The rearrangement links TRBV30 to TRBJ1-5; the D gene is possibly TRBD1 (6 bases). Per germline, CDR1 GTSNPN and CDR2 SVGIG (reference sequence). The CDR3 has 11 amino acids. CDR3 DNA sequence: TGTGCTTGGGGGGGCGGGCAGCCCCAGCATTTT. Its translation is CAWGGGQPQHF.

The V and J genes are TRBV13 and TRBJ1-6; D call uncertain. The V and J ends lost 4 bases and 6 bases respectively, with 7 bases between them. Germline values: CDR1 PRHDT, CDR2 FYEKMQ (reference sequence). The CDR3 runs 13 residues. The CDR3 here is CASSSGGNSPLHF. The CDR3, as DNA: TGTGCCAGCAGCTCCGGTGGTAATTCACCCCTCCACTTT.

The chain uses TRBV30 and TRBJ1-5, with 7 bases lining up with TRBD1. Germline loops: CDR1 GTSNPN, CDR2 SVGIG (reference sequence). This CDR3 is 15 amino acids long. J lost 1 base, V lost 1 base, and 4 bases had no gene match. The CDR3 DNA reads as TGTGCCTGGAGTGCGACAGGGAGGAGCAATCAGCCCCAGCATTTT. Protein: CAWSATGRSNQPQHF.

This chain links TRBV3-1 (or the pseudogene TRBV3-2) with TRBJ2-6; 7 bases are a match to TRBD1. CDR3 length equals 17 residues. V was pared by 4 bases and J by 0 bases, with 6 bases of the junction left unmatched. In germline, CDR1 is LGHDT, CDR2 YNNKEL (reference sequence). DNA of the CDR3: TGTGCCAGCAGCCCCGACAGGGCCCGCTCTGGGGCCAACGTCCTGACTTTC. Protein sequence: CASSPDRARSGANVLTF.

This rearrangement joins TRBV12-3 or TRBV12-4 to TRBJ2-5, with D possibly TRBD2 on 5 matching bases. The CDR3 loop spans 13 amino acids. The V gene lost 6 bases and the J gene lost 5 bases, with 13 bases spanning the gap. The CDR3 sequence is CASSLRGFETQYF. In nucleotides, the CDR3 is TGTGCCAGCAGCCTCCGAGGGTTCGAGACCCAGTACTTC.

The CDR3 loop is CASSLKREVSLVHEQYF. DNA for the CDR3: TGCGCCAGCAGCTTGAAGCGGGAGGTTTCGCTGGTCCACGAGCAGTACTTC. This chain uses TRBV5-1 with TRBJ2-7; 9 nucleotides match TRBD2. The CDR3 contains 17 residues. V dropped 1 base and J dropped 5; count of bases not matched to a gene: 13. Germline V gene sequence: CDR1 SGHRS, CDR2 YFSETQ.

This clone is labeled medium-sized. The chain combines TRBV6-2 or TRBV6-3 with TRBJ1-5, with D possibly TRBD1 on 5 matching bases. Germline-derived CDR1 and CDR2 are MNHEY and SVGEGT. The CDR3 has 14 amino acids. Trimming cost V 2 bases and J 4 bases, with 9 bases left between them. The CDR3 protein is CASSYLGGNQPQHF. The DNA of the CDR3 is TGTGCCAGCAGTTACCTGGGGGGGAATCAGCCCCAGCATTTT.

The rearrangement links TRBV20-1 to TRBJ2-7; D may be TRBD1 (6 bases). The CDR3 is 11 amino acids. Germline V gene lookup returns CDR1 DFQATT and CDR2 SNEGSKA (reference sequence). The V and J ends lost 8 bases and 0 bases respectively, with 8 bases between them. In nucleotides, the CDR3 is TGCAGTTGGACAGCCTCCTACGAGCAGTACTTC. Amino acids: CSWTASYEQYF.

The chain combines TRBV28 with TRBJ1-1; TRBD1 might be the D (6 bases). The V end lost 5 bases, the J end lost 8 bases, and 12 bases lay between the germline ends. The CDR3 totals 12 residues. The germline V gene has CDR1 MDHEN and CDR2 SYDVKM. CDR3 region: CASSSPGAEAFF. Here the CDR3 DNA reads TGTGCCAGCAGTAGTCCAGGGGCCGAAGCTTTCTTT.

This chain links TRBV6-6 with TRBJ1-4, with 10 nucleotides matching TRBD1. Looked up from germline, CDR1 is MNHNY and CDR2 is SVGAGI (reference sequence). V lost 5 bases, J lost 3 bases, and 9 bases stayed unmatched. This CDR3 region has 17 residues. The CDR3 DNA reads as TGTGCCAGCAGTCCCGGGGGACAGGGGCTGGCTAATGAAAAACTGTTTTTT. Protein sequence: CASSPGGQGLANEKLFF.

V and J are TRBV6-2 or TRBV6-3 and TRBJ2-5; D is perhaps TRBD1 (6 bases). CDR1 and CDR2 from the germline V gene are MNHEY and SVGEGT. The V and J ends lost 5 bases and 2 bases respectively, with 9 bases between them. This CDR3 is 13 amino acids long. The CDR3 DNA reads TGTGCCAGCAGTAGACAGGCGCAAGAGACCCAGTACTTC. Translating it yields CASSRQAQETQYF.

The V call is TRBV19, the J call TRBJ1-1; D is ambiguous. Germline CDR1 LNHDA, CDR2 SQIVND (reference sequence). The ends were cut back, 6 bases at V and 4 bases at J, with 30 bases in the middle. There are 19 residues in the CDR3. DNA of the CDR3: TGTGCCAGTAGAAAAGTATCCTACAGTGTTGTTGTAGCGGGCACTGAAGCTTTCTTT. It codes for CASRKVSYSVVVAGTEAFF.

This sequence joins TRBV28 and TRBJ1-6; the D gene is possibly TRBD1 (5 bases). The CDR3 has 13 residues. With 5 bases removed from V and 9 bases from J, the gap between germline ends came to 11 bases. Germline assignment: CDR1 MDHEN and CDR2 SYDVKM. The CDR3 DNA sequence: TGTGCCAGCAGTCCTAGGGGTTTTTCACCCCTCCACTTT. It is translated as CASSPRGFSPLHF.

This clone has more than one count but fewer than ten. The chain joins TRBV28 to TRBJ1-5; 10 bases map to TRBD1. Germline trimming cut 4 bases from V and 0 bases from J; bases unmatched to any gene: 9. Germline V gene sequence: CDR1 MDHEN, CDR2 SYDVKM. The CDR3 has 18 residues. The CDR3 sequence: CASSSGQGGSYSNQPQHF. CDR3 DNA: TGTGCCAGCAGTTCCGGACAGGGGGGAAGCTATAGCAATCAGCCCCAGCATTTT.